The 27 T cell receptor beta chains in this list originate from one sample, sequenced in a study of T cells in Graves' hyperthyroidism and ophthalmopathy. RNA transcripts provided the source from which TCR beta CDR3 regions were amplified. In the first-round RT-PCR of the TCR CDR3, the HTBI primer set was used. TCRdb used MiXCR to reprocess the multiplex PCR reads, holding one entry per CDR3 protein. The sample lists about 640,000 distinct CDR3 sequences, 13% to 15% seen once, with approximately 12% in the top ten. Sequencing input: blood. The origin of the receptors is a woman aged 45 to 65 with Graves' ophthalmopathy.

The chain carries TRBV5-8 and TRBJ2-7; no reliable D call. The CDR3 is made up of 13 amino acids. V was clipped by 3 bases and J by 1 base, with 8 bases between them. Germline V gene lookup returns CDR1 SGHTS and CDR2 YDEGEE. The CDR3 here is CASSSRRSYEQYF. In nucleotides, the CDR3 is TGTGCCAGCAGCTCCCGAAGGTCCTACGAGCAGTACTTC.

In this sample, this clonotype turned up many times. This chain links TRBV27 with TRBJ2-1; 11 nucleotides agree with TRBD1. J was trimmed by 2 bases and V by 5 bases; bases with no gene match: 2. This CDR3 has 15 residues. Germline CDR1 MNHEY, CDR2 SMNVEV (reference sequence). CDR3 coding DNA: TGTGCCAGCAGTAGGGGACAGGGGGCCTACAATGAGCAGTTCTTC. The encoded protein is CASSRGQGAYNEQFF.

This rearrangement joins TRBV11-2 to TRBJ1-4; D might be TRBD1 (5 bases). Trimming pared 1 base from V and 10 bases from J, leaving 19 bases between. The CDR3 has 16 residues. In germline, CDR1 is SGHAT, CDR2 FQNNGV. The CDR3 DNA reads TGTGCCAGCAGCTTAGTCGTCGGGGCGTCTCGGGGAAAACTGTTTTTT. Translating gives CASSLVVGASRGKLFF.

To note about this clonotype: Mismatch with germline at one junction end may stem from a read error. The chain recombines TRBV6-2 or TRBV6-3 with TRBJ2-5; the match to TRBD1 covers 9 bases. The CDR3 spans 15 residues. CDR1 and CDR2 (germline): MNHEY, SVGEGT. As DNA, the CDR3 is TGTGCCAGCAGTACGCCGGGACAGGGCCAAGGGACCCAGTACTTC. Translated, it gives CASSTPGQGQGTQYF.

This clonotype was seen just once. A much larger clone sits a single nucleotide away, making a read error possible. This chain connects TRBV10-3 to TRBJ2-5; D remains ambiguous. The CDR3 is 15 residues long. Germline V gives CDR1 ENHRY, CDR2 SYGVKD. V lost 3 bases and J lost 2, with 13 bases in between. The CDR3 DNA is TGTGCCATCAGTGATGTAGTGGATCCTCAAGAGACCCAGTACTTC. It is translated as CAISDVVDPQETQYF.

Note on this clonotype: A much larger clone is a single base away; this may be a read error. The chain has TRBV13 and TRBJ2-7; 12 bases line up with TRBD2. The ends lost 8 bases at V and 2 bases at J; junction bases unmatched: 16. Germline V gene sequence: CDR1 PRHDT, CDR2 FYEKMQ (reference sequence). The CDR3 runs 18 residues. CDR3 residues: CASSPGTSGRILAYEQYF. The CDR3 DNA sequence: TGTGCCAGCTCCCCCGGAACTAGCGGGAGGATTTTGGCCTACGAGCAGTACTTC.

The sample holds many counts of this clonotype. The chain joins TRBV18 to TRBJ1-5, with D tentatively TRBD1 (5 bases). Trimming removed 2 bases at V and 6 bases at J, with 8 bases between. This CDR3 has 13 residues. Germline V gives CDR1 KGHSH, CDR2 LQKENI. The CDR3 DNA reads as TGTGCCAGCTCACCAGGGGGAATTCAGCCCCAGCATTTT. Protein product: CASSPGGIQPQHF.

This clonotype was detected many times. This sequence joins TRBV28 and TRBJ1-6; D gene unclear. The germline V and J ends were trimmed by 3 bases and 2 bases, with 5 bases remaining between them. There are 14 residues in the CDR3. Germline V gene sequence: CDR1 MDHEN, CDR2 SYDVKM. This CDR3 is CASSFQTYNSPLHF. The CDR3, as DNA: TGTGCCAGCAGTTTTCAGACCTATAATTCACCCCTCCACTTT.

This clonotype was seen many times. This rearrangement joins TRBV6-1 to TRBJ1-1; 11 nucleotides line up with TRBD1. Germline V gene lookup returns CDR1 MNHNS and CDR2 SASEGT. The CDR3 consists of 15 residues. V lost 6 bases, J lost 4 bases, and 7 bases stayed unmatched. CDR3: CASRGTGGIVTEAFF. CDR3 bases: TGTGCCAGCAGAGGGACAGGGGGAATAGTCACTGAAGCTTTCTTT.

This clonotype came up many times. In DNA, the CDR3 is TGTGCCTGGAGTGAAGGGGTGGGGTACAATGAGCAGTTCTTC. Amino acid sequence: CAWSEGVGYNEQFF. The V and J genes are TRBV30 and TRBJ2-1, with TRBD1 as a possible D gene (5 bases). V dropped 1 base and J dropped 4 bases, with 11 bases sitting between them. In germline, CDR1 is GTSNPN, CDR2 SVGIG (reference sequence). The CDR3 consists of 14 residues.

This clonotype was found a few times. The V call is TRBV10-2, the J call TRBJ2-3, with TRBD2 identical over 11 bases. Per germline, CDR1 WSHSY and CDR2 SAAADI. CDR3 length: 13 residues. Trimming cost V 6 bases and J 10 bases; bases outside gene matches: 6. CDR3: CASSPFSGRAQYF. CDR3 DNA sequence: TGCGCCAGCAGCCCTTTTAGCGGGAGGGCGCAGTATTTT.

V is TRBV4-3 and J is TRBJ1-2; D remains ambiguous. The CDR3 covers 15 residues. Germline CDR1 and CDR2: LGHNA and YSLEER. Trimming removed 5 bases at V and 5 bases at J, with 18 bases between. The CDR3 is CASSDSDGDSYGYTF. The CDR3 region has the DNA TGCGCCAGCAGCGACTCGGACGGAGATTCTTATGGCTACACCTTC.

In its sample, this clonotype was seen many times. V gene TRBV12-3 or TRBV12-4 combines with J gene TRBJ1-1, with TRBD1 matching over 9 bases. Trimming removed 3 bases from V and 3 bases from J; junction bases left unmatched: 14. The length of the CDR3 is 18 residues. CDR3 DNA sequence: TGTGCCAGCAGTTTTTTTAAAACAGGGGGCGTCTCGGACACTGAAGCTTTCTTT. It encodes CASSFFKTGGVSDTEAFF.

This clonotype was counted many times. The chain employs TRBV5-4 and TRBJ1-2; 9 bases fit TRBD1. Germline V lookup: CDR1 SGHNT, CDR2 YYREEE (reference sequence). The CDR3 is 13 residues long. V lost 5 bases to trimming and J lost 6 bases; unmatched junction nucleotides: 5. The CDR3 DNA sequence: TGTGCCAGCAGGGGACAGGGATCCCATGGCTACACCTTC. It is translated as CASRGQGSHGYTF.

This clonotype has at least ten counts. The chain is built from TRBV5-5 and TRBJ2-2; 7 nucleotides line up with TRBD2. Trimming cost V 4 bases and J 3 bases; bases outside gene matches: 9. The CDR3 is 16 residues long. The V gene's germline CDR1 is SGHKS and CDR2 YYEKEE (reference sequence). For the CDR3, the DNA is TGTGCCAGCAGCCCCATTTCCGGGAGGTACACCGGGGAGCTGTTTTTT. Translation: CASSPISGRYTGELFF. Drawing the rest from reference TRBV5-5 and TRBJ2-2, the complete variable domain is DAGVTQSPTHLIKTRGQQVTLRCSPISGHKSVSWYQQVLGQGPQFIFQYYEKEERGRGNFPDRFSARQFPNYSSELNVNALLLGDSALYLCASSPISGRYTGELFFGEGSRLTVL.

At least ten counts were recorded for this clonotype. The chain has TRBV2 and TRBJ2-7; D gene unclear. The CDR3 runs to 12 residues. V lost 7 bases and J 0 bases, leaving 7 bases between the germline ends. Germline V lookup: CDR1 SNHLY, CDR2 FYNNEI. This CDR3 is CASTALSYEQYF. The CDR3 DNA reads TGTGCCAGCACTGCTCTCTCCTACGAGCAGTACTTC.

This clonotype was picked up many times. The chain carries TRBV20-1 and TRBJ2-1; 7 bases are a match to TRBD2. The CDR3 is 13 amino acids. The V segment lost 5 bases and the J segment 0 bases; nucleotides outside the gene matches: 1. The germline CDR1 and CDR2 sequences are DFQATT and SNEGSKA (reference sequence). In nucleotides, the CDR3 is TGCAGTGCTGAGCGGGGCTCCTACAATGAGCAGTTCTTC. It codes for CSAERGSYNEQFF.

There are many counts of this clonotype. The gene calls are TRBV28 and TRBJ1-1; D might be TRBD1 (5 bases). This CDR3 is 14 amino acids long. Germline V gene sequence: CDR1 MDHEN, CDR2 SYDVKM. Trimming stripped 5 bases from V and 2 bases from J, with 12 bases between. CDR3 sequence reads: CASSVDRVNTEAFF. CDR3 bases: TGTGCCAGCAGTGTAGACAGAGTAAACACTGAAGCTTTCTTT.

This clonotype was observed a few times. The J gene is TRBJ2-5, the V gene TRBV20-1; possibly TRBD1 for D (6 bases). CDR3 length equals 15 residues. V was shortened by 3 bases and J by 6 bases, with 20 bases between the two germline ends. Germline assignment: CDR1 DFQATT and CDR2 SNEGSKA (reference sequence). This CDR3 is CSASARTGSLQTQYF. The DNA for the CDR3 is TGCAGTGCTAGCGCCCGCACAGGGAGTTTGCAGACCCAGTACTTC.

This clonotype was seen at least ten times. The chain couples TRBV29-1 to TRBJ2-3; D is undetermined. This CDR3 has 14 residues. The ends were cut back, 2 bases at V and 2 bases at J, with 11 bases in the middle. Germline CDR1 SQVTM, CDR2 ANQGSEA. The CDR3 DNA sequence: TGCAGCGTTGAACTTGCGGTGGACACAGATACGCAGTATTTT. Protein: CSVELAVDTDTQYF.

The CDR3 loop reads CASSESRGGYAFF. CDR3 in DNA: TGTGCCAGCAGTGAGAGTCGGGGGGGCTATGCTTTCTTT. V gene TRBV6-1 combines with J gene TRBJ1-1; a weak D match, TRBD1 (6 bases). Germline V gene data show CDR1 as MNHNS and CDR2 as SASEGT. The CDR3 is made up of 13 amino acids. V was cut by 3 bases and J by 11 bases, with 16 bases left in between.

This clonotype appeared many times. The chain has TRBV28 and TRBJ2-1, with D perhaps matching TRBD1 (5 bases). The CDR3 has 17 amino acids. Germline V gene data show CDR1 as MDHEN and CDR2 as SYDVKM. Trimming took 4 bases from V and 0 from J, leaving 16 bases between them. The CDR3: CASSSPPGASSYNEQFF. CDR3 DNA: TGTGCCAGCAGTTCCCCCCCTGGGGCGAGCTCCTACAATGAGCAGTTCTTC.

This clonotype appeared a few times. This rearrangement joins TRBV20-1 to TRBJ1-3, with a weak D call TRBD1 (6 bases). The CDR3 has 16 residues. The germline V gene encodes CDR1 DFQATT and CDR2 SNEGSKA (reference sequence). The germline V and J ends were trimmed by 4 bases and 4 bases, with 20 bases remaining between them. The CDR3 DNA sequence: TGCAGTGCTACCCACAGGGAGGGTCTGTTAGGAAACACCATATATTTT. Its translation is CSATHREGLLGNTIYF.

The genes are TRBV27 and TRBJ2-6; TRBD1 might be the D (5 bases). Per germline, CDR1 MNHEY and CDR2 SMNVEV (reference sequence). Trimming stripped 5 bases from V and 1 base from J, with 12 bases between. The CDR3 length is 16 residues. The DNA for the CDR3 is TGTGCCAGCAGTCACCGGCAGGGTTCTGGGGCCAACGTCCTGACTTTC. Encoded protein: CASSHRQGSGANVLTF.

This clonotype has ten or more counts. The CDR3 DNA follows: TGTGCCTGGACCGCGACAGGGGGCGCCGGGGATACGCAGTATTTT. Its protein is CAWTATGGAGDTQYF. This chain connects TRBV30 to TRBJ2-3, with TRBD1 matching over 10 bases. V shed 4 bases, J shed 6 bases, and the junction held 10 bases outside the gene matches. CDR3 length: 15 amino acids. The germline CDR1 and CDR2 sequences are GTSNPN and SVGIG (reference sequence).

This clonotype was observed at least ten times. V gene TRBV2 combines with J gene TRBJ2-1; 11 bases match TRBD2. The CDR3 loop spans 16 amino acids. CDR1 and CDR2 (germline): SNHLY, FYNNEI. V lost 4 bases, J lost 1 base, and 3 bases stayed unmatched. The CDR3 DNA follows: TGTGCCAGCAGTGCGACTAGCGGGGAGTCCTACAATGAGCAGTTCTTC. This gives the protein CASSATSGESYNEQFF.

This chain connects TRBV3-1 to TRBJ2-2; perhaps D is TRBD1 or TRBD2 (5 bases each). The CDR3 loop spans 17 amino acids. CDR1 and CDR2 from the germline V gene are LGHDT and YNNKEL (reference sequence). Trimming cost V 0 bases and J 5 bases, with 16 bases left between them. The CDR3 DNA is TGTGCCAGCAGCCAAGAAAGGTTGGGGCCGGGGACCGGGGAGCTGTTTTTT. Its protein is CASSQERLGPGTGELFF.